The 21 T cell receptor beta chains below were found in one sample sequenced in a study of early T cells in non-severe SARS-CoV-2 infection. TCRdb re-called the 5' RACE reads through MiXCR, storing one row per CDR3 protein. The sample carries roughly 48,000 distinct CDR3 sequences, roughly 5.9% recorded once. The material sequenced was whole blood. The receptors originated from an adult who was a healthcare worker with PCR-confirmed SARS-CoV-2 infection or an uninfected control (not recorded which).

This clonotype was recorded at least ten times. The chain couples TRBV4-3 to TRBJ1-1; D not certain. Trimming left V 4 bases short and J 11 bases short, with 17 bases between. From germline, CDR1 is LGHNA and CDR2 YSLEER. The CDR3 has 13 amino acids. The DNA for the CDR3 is TGCGCCAGCAGCCCGGGCCTATACCCGGCCGCTTTCTTT. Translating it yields CASSPGLYPAAFF.

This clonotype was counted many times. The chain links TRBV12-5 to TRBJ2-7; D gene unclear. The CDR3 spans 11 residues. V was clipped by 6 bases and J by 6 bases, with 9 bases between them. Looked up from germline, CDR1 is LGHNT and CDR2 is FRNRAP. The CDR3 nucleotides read TGTGCTAGTGGCCATCGTAGCGAGCAGTACTTC. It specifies CASGHRSEQYF.

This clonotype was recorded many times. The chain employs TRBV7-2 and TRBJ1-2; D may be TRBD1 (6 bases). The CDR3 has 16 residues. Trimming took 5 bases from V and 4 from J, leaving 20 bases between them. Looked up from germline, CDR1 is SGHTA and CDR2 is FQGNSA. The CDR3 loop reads CASSPPPGAGAYGYTF. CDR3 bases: TGTGCCAGCAGCCCGCCCCCTGGGGCAGGGGCCTATGGCTACACCTTC.

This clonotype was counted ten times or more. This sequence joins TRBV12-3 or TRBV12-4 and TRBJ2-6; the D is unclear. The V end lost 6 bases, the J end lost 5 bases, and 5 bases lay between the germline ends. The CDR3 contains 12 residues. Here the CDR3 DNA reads TGTGCCAGCAGCCTCTGGGCCAACGTCCTGACTTTC. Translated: CASSLWANVLTF.

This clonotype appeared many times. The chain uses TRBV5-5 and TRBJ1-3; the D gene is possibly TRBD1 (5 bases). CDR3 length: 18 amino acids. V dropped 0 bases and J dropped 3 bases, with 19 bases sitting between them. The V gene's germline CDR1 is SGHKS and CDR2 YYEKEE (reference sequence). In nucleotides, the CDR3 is TGTGCCAGCAGCTTGGTTCAGTTCCGGGGACCTATTGGAAACACCATATATTTT. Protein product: CASSLVQFRGPIGNTIYF.

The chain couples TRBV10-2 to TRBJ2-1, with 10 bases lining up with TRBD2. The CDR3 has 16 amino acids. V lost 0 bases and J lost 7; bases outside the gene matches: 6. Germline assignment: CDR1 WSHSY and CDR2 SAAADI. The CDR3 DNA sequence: TGCGCCAGCAGTGAGTCGAGGCTAGCGGGAGTGAATGAGCAGTTCTTC. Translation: CASSESRLAGVNEQFF.

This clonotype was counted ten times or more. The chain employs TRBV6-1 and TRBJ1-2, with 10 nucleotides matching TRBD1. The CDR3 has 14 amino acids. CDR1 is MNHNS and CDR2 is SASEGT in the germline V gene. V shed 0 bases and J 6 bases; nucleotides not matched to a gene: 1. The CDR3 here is CASSEADRGHGYTF. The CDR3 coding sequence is TGTGCCAGCAGTGAAGCCGACAGGGGGCATGGCTACACCTTC.

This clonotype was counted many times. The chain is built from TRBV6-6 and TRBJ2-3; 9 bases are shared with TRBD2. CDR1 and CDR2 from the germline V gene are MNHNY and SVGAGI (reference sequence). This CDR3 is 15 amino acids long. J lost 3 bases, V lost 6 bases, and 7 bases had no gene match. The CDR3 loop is CASRSKREATDTQYF. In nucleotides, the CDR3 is TGTGCCAGCAGATCCAAGCGGGAGGCGACAGATACGCAGTATTTT.

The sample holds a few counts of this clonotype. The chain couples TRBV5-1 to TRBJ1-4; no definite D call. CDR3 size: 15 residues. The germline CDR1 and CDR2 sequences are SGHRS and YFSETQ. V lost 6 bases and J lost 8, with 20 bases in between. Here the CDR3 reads CASMQLGSAYEKLFF. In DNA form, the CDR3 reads TGCGCCAGCATGCAATTGGGGAGTGCGTACGAAAAACTGTTTTTT.

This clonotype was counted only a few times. The CDR3 sequence is CASSLRDTNTEAFF. CDR3 DNA: TGTGCCAGCAGTCTCCGGGACACGAACACTGAAGCTTTCTTT. The genes are TRBV28 and TRBJ1-1; TRBD1 is a possible D gene (6 bases). The CDR3 runs to 14 residues. Germline lookup yields CDR1 MDHEN and CDR2 SYDVKM. V was trimmed by 5 bases and J by 1 base, leaving 11 bases between them.

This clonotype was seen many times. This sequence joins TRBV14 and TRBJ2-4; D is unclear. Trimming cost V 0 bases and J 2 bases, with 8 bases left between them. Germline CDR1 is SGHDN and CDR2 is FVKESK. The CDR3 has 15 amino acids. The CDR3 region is CASSQDLTPKNIQYF. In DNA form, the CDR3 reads TGTGCCAGCAGCCAAGATCTTACGCCCAAAAACATTCAGTACTTC.

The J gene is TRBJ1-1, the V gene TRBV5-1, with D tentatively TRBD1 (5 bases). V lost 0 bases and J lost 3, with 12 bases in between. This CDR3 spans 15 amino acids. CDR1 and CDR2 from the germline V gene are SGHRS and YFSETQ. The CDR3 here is CASSLDGTPDTEAFF. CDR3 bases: TGCGCCAGCAGCTTGGACGGGACCCCCGACACTGAAGCTTTCTTT.

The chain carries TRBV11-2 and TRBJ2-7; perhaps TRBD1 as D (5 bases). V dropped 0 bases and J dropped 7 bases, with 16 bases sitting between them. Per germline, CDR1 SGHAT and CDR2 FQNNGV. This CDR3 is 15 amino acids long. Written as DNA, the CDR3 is TGTGCCAGCAGCTTAGATGGGGCGGCTCATGGGGAGCAGTACTTC. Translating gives CASSLDGAAHGEQYF.

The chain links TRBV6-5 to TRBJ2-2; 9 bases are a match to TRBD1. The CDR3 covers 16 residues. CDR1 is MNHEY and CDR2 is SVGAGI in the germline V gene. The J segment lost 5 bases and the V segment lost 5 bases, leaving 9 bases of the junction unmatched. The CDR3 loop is CASSPEDRGKTGELFF. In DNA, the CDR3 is TGTGCCAGCAGTCCCGAGGACAGGGGAAAAACCGGGGAGCTGTTTTTT.

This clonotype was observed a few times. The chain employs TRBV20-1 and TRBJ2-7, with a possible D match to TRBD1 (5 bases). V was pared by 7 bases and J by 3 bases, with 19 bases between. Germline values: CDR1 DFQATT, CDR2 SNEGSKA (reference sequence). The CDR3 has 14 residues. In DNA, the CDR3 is TGCAGTGGCATGGCTGACAGTTATCGCTACGAGCAGTACTTC. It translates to CSGMADSYRYEQYF.

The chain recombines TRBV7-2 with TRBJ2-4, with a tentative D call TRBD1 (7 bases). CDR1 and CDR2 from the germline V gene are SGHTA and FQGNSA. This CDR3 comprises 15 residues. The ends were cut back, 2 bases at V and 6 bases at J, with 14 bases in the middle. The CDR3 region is CASSLRPGGRNIQYF. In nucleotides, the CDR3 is TGTGCCAGCAGCTTAAGGCCAGGGGGGCGAAACATTCAGTACTTC.

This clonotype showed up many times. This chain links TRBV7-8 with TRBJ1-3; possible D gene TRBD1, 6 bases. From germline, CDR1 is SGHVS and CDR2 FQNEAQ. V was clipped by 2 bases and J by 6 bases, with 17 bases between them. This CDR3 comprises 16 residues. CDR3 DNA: TGTGCCAGCAGCTTAATAGGGGGTCGTCTTGCAAACACCATATATTTT. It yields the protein CASSLIGGRLANTIYF.

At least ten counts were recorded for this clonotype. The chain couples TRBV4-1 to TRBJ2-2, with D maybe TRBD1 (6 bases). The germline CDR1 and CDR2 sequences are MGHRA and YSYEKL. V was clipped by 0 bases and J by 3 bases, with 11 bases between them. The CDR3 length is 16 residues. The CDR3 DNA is TGCGCCAGCAGCCAAGATGCCCAGGGGTACACCGGGGAGCTGTTTTTT. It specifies CASSQDAQGYTGELFF.

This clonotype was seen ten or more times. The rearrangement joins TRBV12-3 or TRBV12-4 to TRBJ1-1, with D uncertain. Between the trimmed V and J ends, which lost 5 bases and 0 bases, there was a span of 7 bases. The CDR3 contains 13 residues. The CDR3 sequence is CASSPGVNTEAFF. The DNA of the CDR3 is TGTGCCAGCAGTCCTGGGGTGAACACTGAAGCTTTCTTT.

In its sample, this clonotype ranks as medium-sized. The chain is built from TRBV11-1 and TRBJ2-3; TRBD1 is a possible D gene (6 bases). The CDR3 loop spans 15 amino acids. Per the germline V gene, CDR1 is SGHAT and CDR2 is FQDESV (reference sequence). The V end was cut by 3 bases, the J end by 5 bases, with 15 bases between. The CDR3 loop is CASSFRTALRDTQYF. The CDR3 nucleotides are TGTGCCAGCAGCTTCAGGACAGCTCTCCGAGATACGCAGTATTTT. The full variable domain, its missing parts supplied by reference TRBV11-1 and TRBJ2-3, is EAEVAQSPRYKITEKSQAVAFWCDPISGHATLYWYRQILGQGPELLVQFQDESVVDDSQLPKDRFSAERLKGVDSTLKIQPAELGDSAMYLCASSFRTALRDTQYFGPGTRLTVL.

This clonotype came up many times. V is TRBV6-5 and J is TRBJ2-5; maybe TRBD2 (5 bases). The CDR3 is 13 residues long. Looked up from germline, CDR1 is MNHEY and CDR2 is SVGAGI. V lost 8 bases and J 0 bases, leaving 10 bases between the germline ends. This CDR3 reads CASRSGDQETQYF. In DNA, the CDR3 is TGTGCCAGCCGAAGCGGAGACCAAGAGACCCAGTACTTC.